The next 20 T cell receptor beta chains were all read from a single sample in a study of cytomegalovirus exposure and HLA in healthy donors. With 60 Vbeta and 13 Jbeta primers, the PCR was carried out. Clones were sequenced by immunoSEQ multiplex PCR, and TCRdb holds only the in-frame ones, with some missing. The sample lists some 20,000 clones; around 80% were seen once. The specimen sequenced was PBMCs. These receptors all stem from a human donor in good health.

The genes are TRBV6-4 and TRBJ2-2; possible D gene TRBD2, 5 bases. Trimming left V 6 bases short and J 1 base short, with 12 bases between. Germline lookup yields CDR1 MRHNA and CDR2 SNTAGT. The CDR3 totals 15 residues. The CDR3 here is CASSPRGLNTGELFF. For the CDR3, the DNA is TGTGCCAGCAGCCCCCGCGGACTGAACACCGGGGAGCTGTTTTTT.

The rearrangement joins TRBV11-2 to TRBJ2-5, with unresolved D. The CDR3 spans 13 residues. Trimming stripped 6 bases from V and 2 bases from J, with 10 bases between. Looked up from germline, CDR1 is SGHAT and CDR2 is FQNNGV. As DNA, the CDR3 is TGTGCCAGCAGTCCCCAGGCACAAGAGACCCAGTACTTC. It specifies CASSPQAQETQYF. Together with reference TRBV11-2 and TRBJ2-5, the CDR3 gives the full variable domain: EAGVAQSPRYKIIEKRQSVAFWCNPISGHATLYWYQQILGQGPKLLIQFQNNGVVDDSQLPKDRFSAERLKGVDSTLKIQPAKLEDSAVYLCASSPQAQETQYFGPGTRLLVL.

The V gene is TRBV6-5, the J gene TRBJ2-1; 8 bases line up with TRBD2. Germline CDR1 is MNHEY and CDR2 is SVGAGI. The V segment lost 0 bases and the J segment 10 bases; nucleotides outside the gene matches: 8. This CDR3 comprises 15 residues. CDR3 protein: CASSYSAGGAEEQFF. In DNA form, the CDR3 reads TGTGCCAGCAGTTACTCTGCGGGGGGAGCTGAAGAGCAGTTCTTC.

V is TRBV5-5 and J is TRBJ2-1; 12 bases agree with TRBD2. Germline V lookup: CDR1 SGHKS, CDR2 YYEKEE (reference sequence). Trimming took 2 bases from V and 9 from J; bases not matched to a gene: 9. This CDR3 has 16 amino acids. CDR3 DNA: TGTGCCAGCAGCTTAGAGCCGACTAGCGGGGGTGCTGAGCAGTTCTTC. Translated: CASSLEPTSGGAEQFF. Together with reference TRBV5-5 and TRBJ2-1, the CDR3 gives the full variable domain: DAGVTQSPTHLIKTRGQQVTLRCSPISGHKSVSWYQQVLGQGPQFIFQYYEKEERGRGNFPDRFSARQFPNYSSELNVNALLLGDSALYLCASSLEPTSGGAEQFFGPGTRLTVL.

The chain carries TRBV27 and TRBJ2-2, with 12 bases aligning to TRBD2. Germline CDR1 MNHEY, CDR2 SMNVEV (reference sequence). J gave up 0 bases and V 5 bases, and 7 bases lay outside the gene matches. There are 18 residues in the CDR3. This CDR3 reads CASSPRTSGDPNTGELFF. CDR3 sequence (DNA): TGTGCCAGCAGTCCGCGGACTAGCGGGGACCCGAACACCGGGGAGCTGTTTTTT.

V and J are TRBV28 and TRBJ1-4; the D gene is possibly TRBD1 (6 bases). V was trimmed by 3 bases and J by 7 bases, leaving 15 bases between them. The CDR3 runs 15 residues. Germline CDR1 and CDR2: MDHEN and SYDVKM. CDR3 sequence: CASSFFQGMVEKLFF. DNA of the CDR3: TGTGCCAGCAGTTTCTTCCAGGGGATGGTTGAAAAACTGTTTTTT.

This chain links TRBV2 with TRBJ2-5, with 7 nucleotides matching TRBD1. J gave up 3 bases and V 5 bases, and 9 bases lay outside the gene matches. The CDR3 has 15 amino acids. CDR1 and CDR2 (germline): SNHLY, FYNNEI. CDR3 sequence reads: CASSSTTGWKETQYF. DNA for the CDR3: TGTGCCAGCAGTTCTACGACAGGGTGGAAAGAGACCCAGTACTTC.

CDR3 sequence: CASSSWRALDNEQFF. In DNA form, the CDR3 reads TGTGCCAGCAGTTCGTGGCGAGCGCTAGACAATGAGCAGTTCTTC. The V gene is TRBV6-5, the J gene TRBJ2-1, with D unresolved. The length of the CDR3 is 15 residues. The ends were cut back, 4 bases at V and 5 bases at J, with 15 bases in the middle. Germline lookup yields CDR1 MNHEY and CDR2 SVGAGI.

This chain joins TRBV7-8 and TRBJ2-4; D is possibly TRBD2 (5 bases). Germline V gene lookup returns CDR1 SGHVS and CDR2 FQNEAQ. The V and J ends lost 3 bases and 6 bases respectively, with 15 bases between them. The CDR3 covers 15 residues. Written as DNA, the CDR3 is TGTGCCAGCAGCTTTCTTCCCGAGGGTCCAAACATTCAGTACTTC. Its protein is CASSFLPEGPNIQYF. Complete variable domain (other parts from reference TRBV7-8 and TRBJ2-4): GAGVSQSPRYKVAKRGQDVALRCDPISGHVSLFWYQQALGQGPEFLTYFQNEAQLDKSGLPSDRFFAERPEGSVSTLKIQRTQQEDSAVYLCASSFLPEGPNIQYFGAGTRLSVL.

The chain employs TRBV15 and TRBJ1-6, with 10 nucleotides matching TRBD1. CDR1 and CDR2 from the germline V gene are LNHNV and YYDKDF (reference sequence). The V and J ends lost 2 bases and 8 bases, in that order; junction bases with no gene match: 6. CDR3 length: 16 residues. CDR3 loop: CATSRLRGTGDSPLHF. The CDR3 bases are TGTGCCACCAGCAGACTCAGGGGGACAGGGGATTCACCCCTCCACTTT.

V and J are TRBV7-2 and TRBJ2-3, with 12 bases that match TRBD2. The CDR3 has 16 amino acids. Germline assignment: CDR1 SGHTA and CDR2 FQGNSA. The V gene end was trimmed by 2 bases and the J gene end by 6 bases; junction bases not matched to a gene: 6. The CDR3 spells CASSLTSGGFRDTQYF. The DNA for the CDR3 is TGTGCCAGCAGCTTAACTAGCGGGGGGTTCAGGGATACGCAGTATTTT.

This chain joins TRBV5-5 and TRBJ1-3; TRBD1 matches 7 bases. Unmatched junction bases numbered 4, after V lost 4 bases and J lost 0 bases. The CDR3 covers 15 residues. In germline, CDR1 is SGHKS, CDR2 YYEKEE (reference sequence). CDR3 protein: CASSGGQYSGNTIYF. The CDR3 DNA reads TGTGCCAGCAGCGGGGGACAGTACTCTGGAAACACCATATATTTT.

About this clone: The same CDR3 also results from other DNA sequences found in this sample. The DNA for the CDR3 is TGCGCCAGCAGCACGGACAGGGGGACCTTTCCTAACTATGGCTACACCTTC. This translates into CASSTDRGTFPNYGYTF. The V gene is TRBV5-1, the J gene TRBJ1-2, with 10 positions matching TRBD1. V was clipped by 4 bases and J by 0 bases; unmatched bases: 9. CDR1 SGHRS and CDR2 YFSETQ come from the germline V gene. The CDR3 runs to 17 residues.

The CDR3, as DNA: TGTGCCAGCAGCCAAGAGGTGGCTAGCGAAGACAATGAGCAGTTCTTC. As protein: CASSQEVASEDNEQFF. The chain recombines TRBV4-2 with TRBJ2-1, with TRBD2 as a possible D gene (6 bases). V was shortened by 0 bases and J by 5 bases, with 14 bases between the two germline ends. Germline V gene sequence: CDR1 LGHNA, CDR2 YNFKEQ. This CDR3 comprises 16 residues.

CDR3 region: CASSVRGNTEAFF. The CDR3 DNA reads TGTGCCAGCAGCGTCAGGGGGAACACTGAAGCTTTCTTT. The chain combines TRBV5-5 with TRBJ1-1; possible D gene TRBD1, 6 bases. Deletions cut 4 bases from V and 1 base from J, with 8 bases between. The CDR3 contains 13 residues. Germline V gene data show CDR1 as SGHKS and CDR2 as YYEKEE (reference sequence).

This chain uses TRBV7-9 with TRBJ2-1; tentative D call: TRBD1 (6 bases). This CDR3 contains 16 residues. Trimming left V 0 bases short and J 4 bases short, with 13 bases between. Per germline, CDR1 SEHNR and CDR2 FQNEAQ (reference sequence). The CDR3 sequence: CASSLAWTVPYNEQFF. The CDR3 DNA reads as TGTGCCAGCAGCTTAGCTTGGACAGTTCCTTACAATGAGCAGTTCTTC.

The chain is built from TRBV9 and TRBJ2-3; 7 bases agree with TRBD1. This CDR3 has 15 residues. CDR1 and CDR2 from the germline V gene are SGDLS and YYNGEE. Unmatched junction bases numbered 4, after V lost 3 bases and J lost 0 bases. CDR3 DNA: TGTGCCAGCAGCGCCGGGACAGTTAGCACAGATACGCAGTATTTT. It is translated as CASSAGTVSTDTQYF. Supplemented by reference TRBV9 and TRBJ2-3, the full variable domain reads DSGVTQTPKHLITATGQRVTLRCSPRSGDLSVYWYQQSLDQGLQFLIQYYNGEERAKGNILERFSAQQFPDLHSELNLSSLELGDSALYFCASSAGTVSTDTQYFGPGTRLTVL.

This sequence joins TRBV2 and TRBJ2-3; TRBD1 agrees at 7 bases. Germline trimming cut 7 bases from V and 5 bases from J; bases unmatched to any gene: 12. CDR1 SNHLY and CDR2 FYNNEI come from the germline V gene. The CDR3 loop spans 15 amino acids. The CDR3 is CASNSRDRRGDTQYF. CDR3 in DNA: TGTGCCAGCAATTCAAGGGACAGAAGGGGAGATACGCAGTATTTT.

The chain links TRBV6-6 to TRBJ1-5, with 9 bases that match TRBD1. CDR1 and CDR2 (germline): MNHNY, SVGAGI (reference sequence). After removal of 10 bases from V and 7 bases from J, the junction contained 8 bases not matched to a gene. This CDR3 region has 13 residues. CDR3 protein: CATPGQGNQPQHF. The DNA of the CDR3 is TGTGCCACCCCGGGACAGGGTAACCAGCCCCAGCATTTT.

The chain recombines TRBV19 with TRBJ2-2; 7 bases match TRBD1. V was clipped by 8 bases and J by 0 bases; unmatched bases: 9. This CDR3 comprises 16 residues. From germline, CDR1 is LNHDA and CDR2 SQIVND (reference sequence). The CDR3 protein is CASASRTGSNTGELFF. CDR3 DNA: TGTGCCAGTGCCTCTCGGACAGGATCGAACACCGGGGAGCTGTTTTTT.